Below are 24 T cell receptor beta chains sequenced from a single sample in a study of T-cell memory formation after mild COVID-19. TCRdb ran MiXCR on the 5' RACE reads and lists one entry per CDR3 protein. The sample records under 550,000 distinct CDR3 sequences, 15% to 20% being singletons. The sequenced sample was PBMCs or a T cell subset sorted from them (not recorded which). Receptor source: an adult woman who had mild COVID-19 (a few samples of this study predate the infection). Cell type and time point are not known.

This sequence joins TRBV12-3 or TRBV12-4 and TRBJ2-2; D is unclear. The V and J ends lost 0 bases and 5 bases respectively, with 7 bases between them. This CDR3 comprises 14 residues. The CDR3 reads CASSLAAETGELFF. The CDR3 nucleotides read TGTGCCAGCAGTTTAGCGGCGGAAACCGGGGAGCTGTTTTTT.

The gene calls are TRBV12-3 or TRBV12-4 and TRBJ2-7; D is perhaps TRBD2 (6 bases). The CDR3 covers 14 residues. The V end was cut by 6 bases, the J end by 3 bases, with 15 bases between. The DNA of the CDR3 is TGTGCCAGCAGCAGCTTCGGGAGCCGCTACGAGCAGTACTTC. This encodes CASSSFGSRYEQYF.

The chain's CDR3 is CASSLGPQDRGGFF. The CDR3 nucleotides read TGTGCCAGCAGCTTAGGTCCCCAGGACAGGGGGGGATTCTTC. The V call is TRBV7-2, the J call TRBJ2-1, with 10 positions matching TRBD1. The V and J ends lost 1 base and 16 bases, in that order; junction bases with no gene match: 10. The CDR3 length is 14 residues. The germline CDR1 and CDR2 sequences are SGHTA and FQGNSA.

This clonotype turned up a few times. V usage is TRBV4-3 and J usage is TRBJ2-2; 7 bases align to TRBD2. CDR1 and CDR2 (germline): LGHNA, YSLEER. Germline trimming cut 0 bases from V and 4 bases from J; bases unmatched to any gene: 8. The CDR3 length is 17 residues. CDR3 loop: CASSQEVGGVGTGELFF. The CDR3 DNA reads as TGCGCCAGCAGCCAAGAGGTGGGAGGGGTCGGCACCGGGGAGCTGTTTTTT.

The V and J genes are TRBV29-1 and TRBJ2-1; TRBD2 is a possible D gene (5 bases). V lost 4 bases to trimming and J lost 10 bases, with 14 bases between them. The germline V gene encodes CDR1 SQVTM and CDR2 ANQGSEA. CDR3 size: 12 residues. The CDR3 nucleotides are TGCAGCGTTGTGGGCCCTACGGGGGAGCAGTTCTTC. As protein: CSVVGPTGEQFF.

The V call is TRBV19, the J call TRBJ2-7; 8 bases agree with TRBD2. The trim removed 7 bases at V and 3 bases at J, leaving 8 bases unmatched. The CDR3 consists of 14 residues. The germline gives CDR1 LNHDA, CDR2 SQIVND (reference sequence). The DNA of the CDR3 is TGTGCCAGTAAATTTACTAGCGGTAACTACGAGCAGTACTTC. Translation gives CASKFTSGNYEQYF.

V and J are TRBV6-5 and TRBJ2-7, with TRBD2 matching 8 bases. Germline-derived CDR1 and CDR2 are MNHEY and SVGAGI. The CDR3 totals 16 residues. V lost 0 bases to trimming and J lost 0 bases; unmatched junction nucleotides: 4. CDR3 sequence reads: CASSYSSGAPSYEQYF. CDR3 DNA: TGTGCCAGCAGTTACTCTAGCGGGGCGCCCTCCTACGAGCAGTACTTC.

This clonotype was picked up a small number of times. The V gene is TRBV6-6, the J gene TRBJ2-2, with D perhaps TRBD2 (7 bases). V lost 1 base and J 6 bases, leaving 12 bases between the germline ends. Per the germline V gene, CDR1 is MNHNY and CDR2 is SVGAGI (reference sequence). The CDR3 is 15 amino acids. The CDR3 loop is CASSYFRGGSGELFF. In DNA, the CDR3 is TGTGCCAGCAGTTACTTCAGGGGAGGGTCCGGGGAGCTGTTTTTT.

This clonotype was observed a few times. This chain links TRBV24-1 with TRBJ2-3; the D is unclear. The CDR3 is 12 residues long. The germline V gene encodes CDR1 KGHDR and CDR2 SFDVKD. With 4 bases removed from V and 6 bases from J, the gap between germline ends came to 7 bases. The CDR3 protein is CATSDMTDTQYF. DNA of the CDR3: TGTGCCACCAGTGACATGACTGATACGCAGTATTTT.

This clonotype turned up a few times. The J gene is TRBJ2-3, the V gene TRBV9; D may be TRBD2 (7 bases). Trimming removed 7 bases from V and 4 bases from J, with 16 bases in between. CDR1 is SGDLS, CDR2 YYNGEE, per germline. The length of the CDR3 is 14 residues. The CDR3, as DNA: TGTGCCAGCTCTAGGGGGGGACCCCCAGATACGCAGTATTTT. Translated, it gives CASSRGGPPDTQYF.

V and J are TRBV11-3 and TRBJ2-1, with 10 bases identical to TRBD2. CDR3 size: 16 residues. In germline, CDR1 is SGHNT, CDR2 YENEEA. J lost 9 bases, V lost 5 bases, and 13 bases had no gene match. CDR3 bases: TGTGCCAGCAGCCACCACGCTAGCGGGAGAAGCAGTGAGCAGTTCTTC. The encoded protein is CASSHHASGRSSEQFF. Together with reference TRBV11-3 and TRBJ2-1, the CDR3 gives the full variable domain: EAGVVQSPRYKIIEKKQPVAFWCNPISGHNTLYWYLQNLGQGPELLIRYENEEAVDDSQLPKDRFSAERLKGVDSTLKIQPAELGDSAVYLCASSHHASGRSSEQFFGPGTRLTVL.

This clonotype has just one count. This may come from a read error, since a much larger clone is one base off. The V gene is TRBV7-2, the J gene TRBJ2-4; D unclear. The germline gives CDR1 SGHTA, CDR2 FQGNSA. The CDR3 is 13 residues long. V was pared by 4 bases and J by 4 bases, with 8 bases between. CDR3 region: CASSYPLKNIQYF. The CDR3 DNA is TGTGCCAGCAGCTACCCCCTGAAAAACATTCAGTACTTC.

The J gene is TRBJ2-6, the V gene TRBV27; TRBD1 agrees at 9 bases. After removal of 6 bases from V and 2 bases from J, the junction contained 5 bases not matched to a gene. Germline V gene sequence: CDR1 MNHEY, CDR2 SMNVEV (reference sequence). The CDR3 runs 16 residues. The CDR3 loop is CASSFGDRAGANVLTF. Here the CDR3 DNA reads TGTGCCAGCAGCTTTGGGGACAGGGCTGGGGCCAACGTCCTGACTTTC.

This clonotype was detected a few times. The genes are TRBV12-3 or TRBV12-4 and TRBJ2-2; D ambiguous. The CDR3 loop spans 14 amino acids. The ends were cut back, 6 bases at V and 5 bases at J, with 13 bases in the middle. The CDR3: CASSPSSGTGELFF. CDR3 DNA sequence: TGTGCCAGCAGCCCAAGTTCGGGTACCGGGGAGCTGTTTTTT.

The CDR3 region is CASSRVEGDGTDTQYF. The DNA for the CDR3 is TGTGCCAGCAGTCGAGTAGAAGGGGACGGCACAGATACGCAGTATTTT. The chain is built from TRBV7-9 and TRBJ2-3; D possibly matches TRBD1 or TRBD2 (5 bases each). The V and J ends lost 6 bases and 1 base respectively, with 17 bases between them. The CDR3 contains 16 residues. Germline values: CDR1 SEHNR, CDR2 FQNEAQ (reference sequence).

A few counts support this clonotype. In nucleotides, the CDR3 is TGTGCCACCAGCAGAGGAAGGAGGGACAATGAGCAGTTCTTC. Translating it yields CATSRGRRDNEQFF. The rearrangement links TRBV15 to TRBJ2-1; maybe TRBD2 (6 bases). CDR3 size: 14 residues. V dropped 1 base and J dropped 5 bases, with 9 bases sitting between them. CDR1 is LNHNV and CDR2 is YYDKDF in the germline V gene (reference sequence).

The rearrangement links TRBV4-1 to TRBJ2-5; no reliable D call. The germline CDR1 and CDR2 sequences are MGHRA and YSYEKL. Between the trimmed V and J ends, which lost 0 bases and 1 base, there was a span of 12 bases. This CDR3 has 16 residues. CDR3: CASSQDHISLQETQYF. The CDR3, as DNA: TGCGCCAGCAGCCAAGACCACATAAGCCTCCAAGAGACCCAGTACTTC.

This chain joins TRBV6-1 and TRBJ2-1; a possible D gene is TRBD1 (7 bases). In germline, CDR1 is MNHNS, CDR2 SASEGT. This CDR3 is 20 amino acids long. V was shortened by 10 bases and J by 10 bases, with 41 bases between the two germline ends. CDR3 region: CATTGPRGDTMSSTQPEQFF. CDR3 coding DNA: TGTGCCACTACGGGACCCAGGGGGGATACAATGAGCAGTACACAACCAGAGCAGTTCTTC.

DNA of the CDR3: TGTGCCAGCGGGGGAGAGACCCAGTACTTC. Translation gives CASGGETQYF. The chain uses TRBV7-9 and TRBJ2-5; possibly TRBD1 or TRBD2 for D (5 bases each). This CDR3 comprises 10 residues. Trimming took off 8 bases at V and 4 bases at J, with 5 bases between the two ends. Per germline, CDR1 SEHNR and CDR2 FQNEAQ (reference sequence).

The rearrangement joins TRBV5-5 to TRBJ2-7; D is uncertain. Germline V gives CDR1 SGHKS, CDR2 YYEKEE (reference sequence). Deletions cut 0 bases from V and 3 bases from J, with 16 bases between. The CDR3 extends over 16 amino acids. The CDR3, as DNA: TGTGCCAGCAGCTTGGCCGGTGATTCAAGGAACTACGAGCAGTACTTC. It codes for CASSLAGDSRNYEQYF.

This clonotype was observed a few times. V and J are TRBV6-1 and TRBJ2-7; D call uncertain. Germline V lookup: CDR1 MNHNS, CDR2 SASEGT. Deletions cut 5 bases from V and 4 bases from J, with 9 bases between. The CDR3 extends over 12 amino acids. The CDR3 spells CASSYDWYEQYF. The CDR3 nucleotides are TGTGCCAGCAGTTACGACTGGTACGAGCAGTACTTC.

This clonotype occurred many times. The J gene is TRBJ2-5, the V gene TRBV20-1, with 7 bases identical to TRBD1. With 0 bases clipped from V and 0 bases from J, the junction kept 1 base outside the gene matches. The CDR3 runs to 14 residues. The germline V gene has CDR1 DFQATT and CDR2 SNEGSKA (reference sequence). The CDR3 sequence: CSARDGTDQETQYF. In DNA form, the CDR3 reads TGCAGTGCTAGAGACGGGACAGACCAAGAGACCCAGTACTTC.

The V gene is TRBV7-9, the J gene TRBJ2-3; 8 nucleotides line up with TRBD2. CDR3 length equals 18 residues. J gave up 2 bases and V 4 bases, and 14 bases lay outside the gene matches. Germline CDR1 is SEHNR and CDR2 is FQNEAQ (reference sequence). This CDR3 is CASSSPGGASPSTDTQYF. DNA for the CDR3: TGTGCCAGCAGCTCGCCGGGGGGGGCCAGCCCCTCCACAGATACGCAGTATTTT.

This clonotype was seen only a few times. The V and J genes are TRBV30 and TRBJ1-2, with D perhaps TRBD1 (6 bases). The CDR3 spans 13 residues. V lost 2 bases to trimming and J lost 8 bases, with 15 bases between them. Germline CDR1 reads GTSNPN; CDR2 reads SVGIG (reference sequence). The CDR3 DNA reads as TGTGCCTGGAGTATCCAGGGGCTAGGGGGCTACACCTTC. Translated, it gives CAWSIQGLGGYTF.